The 7 T cell receptor beta chains listed next were all sequenced from one sample in a study of blood T cell repertoires in COVID-19. Profiling relied on immunoSEQ multiplex PCR, and the TCRdb table lists in-frame clones only, not all of them. The table records roughly 160,000 clones, around four fifths of them present only once. The material sequenced was peripheral blood. Receptors originate from a woman aged 80 or over with COVID-19, enrolled during active disease.

In this sample, this clone turned up once. The chain recombines TRBV27 with TRBJ2-1, with TRBD2 identical over 9 bases. Germline V gene sequence: CDR1 MNHEY, CDR2 SMNVEV (reference sequence). This CDR3 comprises 16 residues. Trimming at V came to 3 bases and at J to 8 bases, leaving 11 bases not matched to a gene. As DNA, the CDR3 is TGTGCCAGCAGTTTCTCCCCAGGGACTAGCCCCCATGAGCAGTTCTTC. This sequence encodes CASSFSPGTSPHEQFF.

The V call is TRBV6-5, the J call TRBJ1-3, with D maybe TRBD1 (5 bases). Germline V gene data show CDR1 as MNHEY and CDR2 as SVGAGI. Trimming took 2 bases from V and 4 from J, leaving 6 bases between them. The CDR3 covers 13 residues. CDR3 bases: TGTGCCAGCAGTTACCGGGGGGGAAACACCATATATTTT. Translating gives CASSYRGGNTIYF.

The V call is TRBV18, the J call TRBJ1-4; TRBD1 might be the D (6 bases). In germline, CDR1 is KGHSH, CDR2 LQKENI. The CDR3 covers 15 residues. Between the trimmed V and J ends, which lost 5 bases and 1 base, there was a span of 11 bases. CDR3 sequence (DNA): TGTGCCAGCTCAACCCAACAGGGAACTAATGAAAAACTGTTTTTT. It translates to CASSTQQGTNEKLFF.

V and J are TRBV5-1 and TRBJ1-2; D remains unclear. Trimming removed 4 bases at V and 8 bases at J, with 18 bases between. In germline, CDR1 is SGHRS, CDR2 YFSETQ. The CDR3 consists of 14 residues. The DNA of the CDR3 is TGCGCCAGCAGCATGGACTCTATTACGGAGGGCTACACCTTC. Translation: CASSMDSITEGYTF.

The sample holds one count of this clone. The gene calls are TRBV2 and TRBJ2-3; D may be TRBD2 (6 bases). CDR3 size: 17 residues. V was clipped by 10 bases and J by 0 bases, with 23 bases between them. Germline V gene lookup returns CDR1 SNHLY and CDR2 FYNNEI. CDR3 sequence: CAIPQGGGKTSTDTQYF. The DNA for the CDR3 is TGTGCCATCCCACAAGGTGGGGGGAAGACTAGCACAGATACGCAGTATTTT.

CDR3 residues: CASSHGGGETQYF. The CDR3 DNA is TGTGCCAGCAGCCACGGGGGGGGAGAGACCCAGTACTTC. This chain uses TRBV6-5 with TRBJ2-5; 8 bases are shared with TRBD2. Germline V CDR1 and CDR2: MNHEY, SVGAGI. Trimming removed 6 bases from V and 4 bases from J; junction bases left unmatched: 4. This CDR3 region has 13 residues.

V and J are TRBV6-5 and TRBJ1-4; tentatively, D is TRBD1 (6 bases). Trimming stripped 7 bases from V and 7 bases from J, with 13 bases between. The CDR3 covers 13 residues. Germline loops: CDR1 MNHEY, CDR2 SVGAGI. CDR3 amino acids: CASMRVGAEKLFF. CDR3 bases: TGTGCCAGCATGAGGGTGGGGGCTGAAAAACTGTTTTTT.